The 24 T cell receptor beta chains below all came from one sample that was sequenced in a study of shared clonotypes between healthy human individuals (TCRdb year 2020). Library creation used the immunoSEQ multiplex PCR assay. The immuneACCESS repertoire file appears here via TCRdb, limited to in-frame rearrangements. These files lack a portion of the clones; in checked studies, under half of the deficit traces to unresolved V genes, and the cause of the others is not known. In all, the sample holds about 520,000 clones, and around 96% of those were seen once. 0.05% to 0.08% of the sample is held by the ten biggest clonotypes. The source material was naive CD4+ T cells sorted from blood. What the cell subset or site label conveys for this sample: CD45RA+ positively selected. The source is a woman aged 30 to 39 in good health.

The J gene is TRBJ2-1, the V gene TRBV7-9, with 12 positions matching TRBD2. The ends lost 5 bases at V and 8 bases at J; junction bases unmatched: 7. The CDR3 length is 15 residues. The germline gives CDR1 SEHNR, CDR2 FQNEAQ (reference sequence). CDR3 region: CASSSRLAGVYEQFF. The CDR3 DNA follows: TGTGCCAGCAGCAGCCGACTAGCGGGAGTGTATGAGCAGTTCTTC.

The chain joins TRBV4-1 to TRBJ2-7, with 8 bases matching TRBD2. This CDR3 is built from 15 residues. Germline lookup yields CDR1 MGHRA and CDR2 YSYEKL. V lost 0 bases, J lost 6 bases, and 7 bases stayed unmatched. The CDR3 region is CASSQDLRGALEQYF. CDR3 sequence (DNA): TGCGCCAGCAGCCAAGATTTGCGGGGGGCTCTCGAGCAGTACTTC.

The CDR3 is CASAGQGWEKLFF. In DNA, the CDR3 is TGTGCCAGCGCTGGACAGGGTTGGGAAAAACTGTTTTTT. The V gene is TRBV28, the J gene TRBJ1-4, with TRBD1 identical over 8 bases. The CDR3 totals 13 residues. Germline CDR1 reads MDHEN; CDR2 reads SYDVKM. V dropped 8 bases and J dropped 8; count of bases not matched to a gene: 7.

The V call is TRBV29-1, the J call TRBJ2-7; D is uncertain. V was clipped by 7 bases and J by 0 bases, with 10 bases between them. The CDR3 length is 12 residues. CDR1 and CDR2 (germline): SQVTM, ANQGSEA. In DNA form, the CDR3 reads TGCAGCGGAATTACTGTCTCCTACGAGCAGTACTTC. Amino acids: CSGITVSYEQYF.

This sequence joins TRBV7-9 and TRBJ2-1; 7 bases map to TRBD2. Germline values: CDR1 SEHNR, CDR2 FQNEAQ (reference sequence). The CDR3 spans 15 residues. The J segment lost 7 bases and the V segment lost 5 bases, leaving 11 bases of the junction unmatched. Here the CDR3 DNA reads TGTGCCAGCAGCCCCGGACTAGTTTTTTATAATGAGCAGTTCTTC. Translation gives CASSPGLVFYNEQFF.

The chain recombines TRBV4-1 with TRBJ2-7; the D gene could be TRBD1 or TRBD2 (5 bases each). The CDR3 contains 15 residues. With 3 bases removed from V and 7 bases from J, the gap between germline ends came to 19 bases. Germline V gene sequence: CDR1 MGHRA, CDR2 YSYEKL. The CDR3 reads CASSQHPGTPDEQYF. The CDR3, as DNA: TGCGCCAGCAGCCAGCACCCCGGGACCCCGGATGAGCAGTACTTC.

This clone showed up just a few times. DNA of the CDR3: TGTGCCAGCTCACGCACAGGGGCCGACTCTGAAGCTTTCTTT. Protein product: CASSRTGADSEAFF. The rearrangement links TRBV18 to TRBJ1-1, with 7 bases identical to TRBD1. The V gene's germline CDR1 is KGHSH and CDR2 LQKENI. CDR3 length: 14 amino acids. V dropped 4 bases and J dropped 6; count of bases not matched to a gene: 8.

The V call is TRBV28, the J call TRBJ2-3, with TRBD1 as a possible D gene (6 bases). CDR1 is MDHEN, CDR2 SYDVKM, per germline. With 5 bases removed from V and 5 bases from J, the gap between germline ends came to 11 bases. This CDR3 has 13 amino acids. As DNA, the CDR3 is TGTGCCAGCAGTCTAACAGGGTTAGATACGCAGTATTTT. Translating gives CASSLTGLDTQYF.

This chain uses TRBV28 with TRBJ2-7; D tentatively fits TRBD1 or TRBD2 (5 bases each). Germline V gives CDR1 MDHEN, CDR2 SYDVKM. The CDR3 loop spans 14 amino acids. V was pared by 7 bases and J by 1 base, with 14 bases between. Here the CDR3 DNA reads TGTGCCAGCACCTTAGGGACCCGATCCTACGAGCAGTACTTC. Its translation is CASTLGTRSYEQYF.

CDR3 nucleotides: TGTGCCAGCAGGGACACGGGACCGGACGAGCAGTACTTC. Translated: CASRDTGPDEQYF. This rearrangement joins TRBV28 to TRBJ2-7; D could derive from TRBD1 or TRBD2 (5 bases each). Trimming removed 6 bases from V and 5 bases from J, with 14 bases in between. The CDR3 spans 13 residues. The germline CDR1 and CDR2 sequences are MDHEN and SYDVKM.

The J gene is TRBJ2-7, the V gene TRBV6-5; the match to TRBD1 covers 9 bases. Germline CDR1 MNHEY, CDR2 SVGAGI. This CDR3 region has 15 residues. With 4 bases clipped from V and 5 bases from J, the junction kept 9 bases outside the gene matches. The CDR3 DNA reads TGTGCCAGCAGTTTCAGATCGGGACAGGGTAACGAGCAGTACTTC. Residues: CASSFRSGQGNEQYF.

V and J are TRBV7-9 and TRBJ2-7; the D gene is possibly TRBD1 (5 bases). The CDR3 covers 14 residues. Deletions cut 2 bases from V and 2 bases from J, with 10 bases between. Per the germline V gene, CDR1 is SEHNR and CDR2 is FQNEAQ (reference sequence). The chain's CDR3 is CASSLYQGAYEQYF. CDR3 coding DNA: TGTGCCAGCAGCTTATATCAGGGCGCCTACGAGCAGTACTTC.

V and J are TRBV5-1 and TRBJ2-3; 14 positions match TRBD2. From germline, CDR1 is SGHRS and CDR2 YFSETQ. Trimming at V came to 7 bases and at J to 6 bases, leaving 10 bases not matched to a gene. The CDR3 consists of 16 residues. The CDR3 coding sequence is TGCGCCAGCGTAGGGACTAGCGGGAGTTTTGGGGATACGCAGTATTTT. Translated: CASVGTSGSFGDTQYF.

The rearrangement links TRBV7-9 to TRBJ1-5; D is possibly TRBD1 (5 bases). This CDR3 spans 17 amino acids. CDR1 SEHNR and CDR2 FQNEAQ come from the germline V gene (reference sequence). V was trimmed by 0 bases and J by 3 bases, leaving 15 bases between them. The CDR3 spells CASSLAQGTDFNQPQHF. In nucleotides, the CDR3 is TGTGCCAGCAGCTTAGCGCAAGGGACGGATTTCAATCAGCCCCAGCATTTT.

The chain joins TRBV19 to TRBJ1-3, with D maybe TRBD1 (5 bases). V was shortened by 6 bases and J by 2 bases, with 11 bases between the two germline ends. Germline V gene data show CDR1 as LNHDA and CDR2 as SQIVND (reference sequence). The CDR3 extends over 14 amino acids. CDR3 nucleotide sequence: TGTGCCAGTAGCCCCCCCAGGGCTGGAAACACCATATATTTT. Protein: CASSPPRAGNTIYF. Using reference TRBV19 and TRBJ1-3 for the parts outside the CDR3, the full variable domain is DGGITQSPKYLFRKEGQNVTLSCEQNLNHDAMYWYRQDPGQGLRLIYYSQIVNDFQKGDIAEGYSVSREKKESFPLTVTSAQKNPTAFYLCASSPPRAGNTIYFGEGSWLTVV.

This chain joins TRBV7-9 and TRBJ2-5; D gene uncertain. Trimming took off 5 bases at V and 4 bases at J, with 17 bases between the two ends. This CDR3 spans 15 amino acids. Germline V gene lookup returns CDR1 SEHNR and CDR2 FQNEAQ (reference sequence). The chain's CDR3 is CASSPISLIVETQYF. CDR3 nucleotides: TGTGCCAGCAGCCCTATTTCCCTGATAGTAGAGACCCAGTACTTC.

Of note for this clone: The junction departs from germline at one end; a sequencing error may be responsible. V gene TRBV7-9 combines with J gene TRBJ2-3; 8 bases align to TRBD2. Germline-derived CDR1 and CDR2 are SEHNR and FQNEAQ (reference sequence). CDR3 length: 11 amino acids. CDR3 bases: TGCGGGGCGGGAGGAACAGATACGCAGTATTTT. Its translation is CGAGGTDTQYF.

This chain connects TRBV11-2 to TRBJ1-5; D gene unclear. Trimming removed 4 bases at V and 5 bases at J, with 9 bases between. The CDR3 is 13 residues long. CDR1 is SGHAT, CDR2 FQNNGV, per germline. CDR3 in DNA: TGTGCCAGCAGCTCACAACGGGATCAGCCCCAGCATTTT. Translation: CASSSQRDQPQHF.

As to this clone: Other nucleotide sequences from this sample produce the same CDR3. This sequence joins TRBV6-1 and TRBJ1-5; TRBD1 matches at 9 bases. V lost 4 bases and J lost 5; bases outside the gene matches: 3. Germline assignment: CDR1 MNHNS and CDR2 SASEGT. The CDR3 is made up of 14 amino acids. CDR3 sequence reads: CASSGGTGHQPQHF. CDR3 sequence (DNA): TGTGCCAGCAGTGGGGGGACAGGGCATCAGCCCCAGCATTTT.

The chain links TRBV27 to TRBJ1-3, with a tentative D call TRBD1 (5 bases). Germline V gene sequence: CDR1 MNHEY, CDR2 SMNVEV (reference sequence). This CDR3 is 15 amino acids long. Trimming took 2 bases from V and 0 from J, leaving 8 bases between them. The CDR3 DNA is TGTGCCAGCAGTTTAGACAGAAGCTCTGGAAACACCATATATTTT. Translation: CASSLDRSSGNTIYF.

The chain joins TRBV6-6 to TRBJ1-4; a possible D gene is TRBD1 (6 bases). CDR1 is MNHNY, CDR2 SVGAGI, per germline (reference sequence). V lost 6 bases and J lost 3, with 8 bases in between. The CDR3 is 13 amino acids. The CDR3 protein is CASSRTANEKLFF. The CDR3 DNA reads as TGTGCCAGCAGCCGGACAGCTAATGAAAAACTGTTTTTT.

The rearrangement uses TRBV5-1 and TRBJ2-7; possible D gene TRBD2, 5 bases. The CDR3 totals 13 residues. V was cut by 4 bases and J by 6 bases, with 14 bases left in between. Germline CDR1 reads SGHRS; CDR2 reads YFSETQ. As DNA, the CDR3 is TGCGCCAGCAGCCCCGTCGTAGCGATCGAGCAGTACTTC. Translated: CASSPVVAIEQYF.

V gene TRBV7-2 combines with J gene TRBJ1-2; D remains unclear. The CDR3 spans 13 residues. Germline CDR1 is SGHTA and CDR2 is FQGNSA. The ends were cut back, 2 bases at V and 4 bases at J, with 8 bases in the middle. The CDR3 loop reads CASSLTLIYGYTF. CDR3 DNA: TGTGCCAGCAGCTTAACACTGATCTATGGCTACACCTTC.

This sequence joins TRBV10-3 and TRBJ2-7, with TRBD1 as a possible D gene (5 bases). CDR1 and CDR2 (germline): ENHRY, SYGVKD. The CDR3 contains 12 residues. Deletions cut 6 bases from V and 2 bases from J, with 8 bases between. In nucleotides, the CDR3 is TGTGCCATCAGGGACAACCCCTACGAGCAGTACTTC. Translating gives CAIRDNPYEQYF.